Given below is one TCR beta chain in context. The sample originates from a study of Ad26.COV2.S vaccination and SARS-CoV-2 variants. The V gene's germline CDR1 is LNHDA and CDR2 SQIVND (reference sequence). V was cut by 5 bases and J by 0 bases, with 14 bases left in between. CDR3 length: 15 residues. Some clones are missing from TCRdb's copy, which holds only in-frame ones; the method was immunoSEQ multiplex PCR. The sample has about 390,000 clones, roughly nine tenths seen once; the top ten hold 3.5%. Indicated treatment: around 19 received Ad26.COV2.S at low or high dose, single or two shots; several received placebo; per-sample allocation not given. Day 63 after the first injection of vaccine or placebo was the sampling time. In Boston, an adult donor aged 18-55 years took part.

The sequencing here drew on peripheral blood, taken in a trial of Ad26.COV2.S vaccine versus placebo. This receptor was obtained from a person between 18 and 65 years old who received the Ad26.COV2.S COVID-19 vaccine or a placebo. The gene calls are TRBV19 and TRBJ2-7, with D hard to call. CDR3 amino acids: CASSYKPDGSYEQYF. CDR3 in DNA: TGTGCCAGTAGTTACAAACCGGATGGCTCCTACGAGCAGTACTTC.